These 10 T cell receptor beta chains share one sample of origin, sequenced in a study of beta chain features in type 1 diabetes. The whole isolated RNA underwent reverse transcription, so sequencing captured expressed TCRB transcripts. TCRdb's table, derived via immunoSEQ multiplex PCR, lists solely in-frame clones and lacks some. The sample lists about 240,000 clones; 27% were seen once. Sequenced: central memory CD4+ T cells from blood. The receptors were sampled from a man between 25 and 39 years old in good health.

This clone was found a few times. The CDR3 bases are TGTGCCAGCAGTTTTGACAGGAGGTACGAGCAGTACTTC. This encodes CASSFDRRYEQYF. The rearrangement uses TRBV27 and TRBJ2-7; TRBD1 might be the D (6 bases). The CDR3 consists of 13 residues. Per germline, CDR1 MNHEY and CDR2 SMNVEV (reference sequence). V lost 3 bases to trimming and J lost 4 bases, with 10 bases between them.

The table lists this clone with a few counts. The rearrangement joins TRBV6-5 to TRBJ2-1, with a tentative D call TRBD2 (6 bases). Germline CDR1 reads MNHEY; CDR2 reads SVGAGI. CDR3 size: 13 residues. V dropped 6 bases and J dropped 5 bases, with 11 bases sitting between them. The CDR3 DNA sequence: TGTGCCAGCAGCAAGGGACTGAACAATGAGCAGTTCTTC. This codes for CASSKGLNNEQFF.

The chain has TRBV6-5 and TRBJ2-7; D could derive from TRBD1 or TRBD2 (5 bases each). Germline V lookup: CDR1 MNHEY, CDR2 SVGAGI. The CDR3 sequence is 15 residues long. V lost 5 bases, J lost 2 bases, and 16 bases lay in between. DNA for the CDR3: TGTGCCAGCAGTCCCGTTTGGGACGGTCCCTACGAGCAGTACTTC. Protein product: CASSPVWDGPYEQYF.

This clone occurred a few times. This could be a read error, since a much larger clone is one nucleotide away. The genes are TRBV11-2 and TRBJ2-3, with D uncertain. V lost 3 bases and J 0 bases, leaving 1 base between the germline ends. This CDR3 has 12 residues. Per the germline V gene, CDR1 is SGHAT and CDR2 is FQNNGV. CDR3 sequence (DNA): TGTGCCAGCAGCTTTAGCACAGATACGCAGTATTTT. This encodes CASSFSTDTQYF. Full variable domain (remainder filled in from reference TRBV11-2 and TRBJ2-3): EAGVAQSPRYKIIEKRQSVAFWCNPISGHATLYWYQQILGQGPKLLIQFQNNGVVDDSQLPKDRFSAERLKGVDSTLKIQPAKLEDSAVYLCASSFSTDTQYFGPGTRLTVL.

This clone occurred a few times. This sample also contains other DNA sequences that code for the same CDR3. The J gene is TRBJ2-3, the V gene TRBV4-3; a weak D match, TRBD2 (5 bases). From germline, CDR1 is LGHNA and CDR2 YSLEER. The CDR3 extends over 14 amino acids. V shed 3 bases and J shed 1 base, with 8 bases lying between them. This chain's CDR3 is CASSQDGGTDTQYF. The CDR3, as DNA: TGCGCCAGCAGCCAGGACGGGGGCACAGATACGCAGTATTTT.

This chain links TRBV7-8 with TRBJ2-7; 9 bases fit TRBD1. V trimming: 8 bases; J trimming: 6 bases; junction bases outside the gene matches: 14. Germline CDR1 is SGHVS and CDR2 is FQNEAQ. The CDR3 contains 15 residues. CDR3 amino acids: CASGKMRDRDVEQYF. The CDR3 nucleotides are TGTGCCAGCGGCAAGATGAGGGACAGGGACGTCGAGCAGTACTTC.

The chain carries TRBV5-4 and TRBJ1-2, with 10 bases identical to TRBD1. In germline, CDR1 is SGHNT, CDR2 YYREEE (reference sequence). J gave up 6 bases and V 6 bases, and 5 bases lay outside the gene matches. This CDR3 is built from 13 residues. The CDR3 reads CASTPGQGDGYTF. The CDR3 DNA follows: TGTGCCAGCACCCCCGGACAGGGGGATGGCTACACCTTC.

In this sample, this clone turned up a few times. The chain joins TRBV5-4 to TRBJ1-2, with 7 bases aligning to TRBD1. Looked up from germline, CDR1 is SGHNT and CDR2 is YYREEE (reference sequence). The CDR3 is 15 residues long. J gave up 1 base and V 4 bases, and 7 bases lay outside the gene matches. The CDR3 region is CASSIPGQRNYGYTF. CDR3 DNA: TGTGCCAGCAGCATACCGGGACAGCGTAACTATGGCTACACCTTC.

The V call is TRBV25-1, the J call TRBJ2-5; maybe TRBD1 (5 bases). V was trimmed by 7 bases and J by 5 bases, leaving 14 bases between them. The CDR3 sequence is 13 residues long. CDR1 is MGHDK, CDR2 SYGVNS, per germline. The CDR3 DNA is TGTGCCAGCACTTTAGGGGCCTTGGAGACCCAGTACTTC. Translating it yields CASTLGALETQYF. The entire variable domain, with the rest obtained from reference TRBV25-1 and TRBJ2-5, is as follows: EADIYQTPRYLVIGTGKKITLECSQTMGHDKMYWYQQDPGMELHLIHYSYGVNSTEKGDLSSESTVSRIRTEHFPLTLESARPSHTSQYLCASTLGALETQYFGPGTRLLVL.

The chain combines TRBV28 with TRBJ1-5, with TRBD1 as a possible D gene (5 bases). The CDR3 has 14 amino acids. Germline values: CDR1 MDHEN, CDR2 SYDVKM. V was shortened by 6 bases and J by 5 bases, with 14 bases between the two germline ends. The CDR3: CASRSGGRDQPQHF. CDR3 DNA: TGTGCCAGCAGATCCGGGGGGAGGGATCAGCCCCAGCATTTT.